These T cell receptor beta chains were read from a single sample in a study of CD8 T cells in Susac syndrome. MiXCR was run by TCRdb on the immunoSEQ multiplex PCR reads, yielding one entry per CDR3 protein. The sample records a few hundred thousand distinct CDR3 sequences, 85% being singletons. Sequenced: CD8+ T cells from PBMCs. The receptors were gathered from a human donor with multiple sclerosis. The CDR3 runs from the conserved cysteine through the conserved F or W. The order of the fields is D gene, CDR3 length, V gene, clone size, J gene, CDR3 DNA, CDR3 protein. D genes are given only for firm matches. Not every row has a clone size; where given, it reads once, few, many or a size class.

D: NA; length: 14; V: TRBV5-6; size: few; J: TRBJ2-7; DNA: TGTGCCAGCAGCTTGGAGGGGGGGCAATCCGAGCAGTACTTC; CDR3: CASSLEGGQSEQYF
D: TRBD2; length: 18; V: TRBV28; size: NA; J: TRBJ2-1; DNA: TGTGCCAGCAGGATCCTCTCGGTAGCGGGAGGGCCGAGTAATGAGCAGTTCTTC; CDR3: CASRILSVAGGPSNEQFF
D: TRBD2; length: 15; V: TRBV6-1; size: NA; J: TRBJ2-3; DNA: TGTGCCAGCACCAGGACTAGCGGGAGCCCAGATACGCAGTATTTT; CDR3: CASTRTSGSPDTQYF
D: NA; length: 15; V: TRBV29-1; size: NA; J: TRBJ2-7; DNA: TGCAGCGTTGAGGAGGACTGGGGGAGTAACGCAGCGCAGTACTTC; CDR3: CSVEEDWGSNAAQYF
D: NA; length: 14; V: TRBV19; size: NA; J: TRBJ2-7; DNA: TGTGCCAGTAGCCTCCCGGACTCCTCCTACGAGCAGTACTTC; CDR3: CASSLPDSSYEQYF
D: TRBD2; length: 15; V: TRBV28; size: NA; J: TRBJ2-5; DNA: TGTGCCAGCCCCAGGACTAGCGGGAAACGGGAGACCCAGTACTTC; CDR3: CASPRTSGKRETQYF
D: NA; length: 13; V: TRBV7-9; size: NA; J: TRBJ1-1; DNA: TGTGCCACCAGGGCAGGGGCGAACACTGAAGCTTTCTTT; CDR3: CATRAGANTEAFF
D: TRBD1; length: 14; V: TRBV28; size: once; J: TRBJ1-1; DNA: TGTGCCAGCAACCCGACAGGGTTGGGCACTGAAGCTTTCTTT; CDR3: CASNPTGLGTEAFF
D: NA; length: 14; V: TRBV19; size: NA; J: TRBJ1-5; DNA: TGTGCCAGTATCCCGGAGGGACTAAATCAGCCCCAGCATTTT; CDR3: CASIPEGLNQPQHF
D: NA; length: 15; V: TRBV28; size: NA; J: TRBJ1-1; DNA: TGTGCCAGCAGTTTATTAGGGCGTTGGGACACTGAAGTTTTCTTT; CDR3: CASSLLGRWDTEVFF
D: NA; length: 16; V: TRBV5-1; size: NA; J: TRBJ1-2; DNA: TGCGCCAGCAGCTTGCTCGGGGCCCCTCGGGACTATGGCTACACCTTC; CDR3: CASSLLGAPRDYGYTF